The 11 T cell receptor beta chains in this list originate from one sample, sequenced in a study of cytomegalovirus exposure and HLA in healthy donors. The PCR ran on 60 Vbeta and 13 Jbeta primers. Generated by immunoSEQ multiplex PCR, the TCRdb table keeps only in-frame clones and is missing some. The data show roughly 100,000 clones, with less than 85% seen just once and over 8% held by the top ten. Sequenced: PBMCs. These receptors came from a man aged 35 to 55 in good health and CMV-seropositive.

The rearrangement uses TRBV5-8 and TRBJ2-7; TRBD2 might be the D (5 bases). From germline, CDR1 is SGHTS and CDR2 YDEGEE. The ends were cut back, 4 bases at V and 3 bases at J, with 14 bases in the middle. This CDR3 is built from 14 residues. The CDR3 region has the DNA TGTGCCAGCAGCCCCCCCAGCGGAATCTACGAGCAGTACTTC. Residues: CASSPPSGIYEQYF.

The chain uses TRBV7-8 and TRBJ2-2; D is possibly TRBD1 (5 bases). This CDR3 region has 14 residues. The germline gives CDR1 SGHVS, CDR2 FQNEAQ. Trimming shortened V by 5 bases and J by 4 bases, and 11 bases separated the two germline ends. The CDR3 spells CASSVLRGTGELFF. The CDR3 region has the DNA TGTGCCAGCAGCGTACTTAGGGGCACCGGGGAGCTGTTTTTT.

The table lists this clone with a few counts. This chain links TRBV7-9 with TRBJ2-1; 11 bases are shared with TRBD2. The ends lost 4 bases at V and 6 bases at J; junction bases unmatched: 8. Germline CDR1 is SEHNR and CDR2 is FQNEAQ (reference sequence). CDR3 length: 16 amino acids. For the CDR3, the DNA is TGTGCCAGCAGCTCCTTAGCGGGAGGGCCCTTCAATGAGCAGTTCTTC. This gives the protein CASSSLAGGPFNEQFF.

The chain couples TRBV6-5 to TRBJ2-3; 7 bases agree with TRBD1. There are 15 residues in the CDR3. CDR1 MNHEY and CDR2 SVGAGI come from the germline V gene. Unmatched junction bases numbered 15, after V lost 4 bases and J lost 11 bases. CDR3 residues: CASSSVGQGVLGQYF. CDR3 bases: TGTGCCAGCAGTTCCGTCGGGCAGGGGGTGCTGGGGCAGTATTTT.

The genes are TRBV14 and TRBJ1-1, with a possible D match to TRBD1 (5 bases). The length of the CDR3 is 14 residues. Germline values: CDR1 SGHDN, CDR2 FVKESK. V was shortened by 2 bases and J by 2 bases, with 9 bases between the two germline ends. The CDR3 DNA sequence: TGTGCCAGCAGCCAATCGGGGGGTAACACTGAAGCTTTCTTT. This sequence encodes CASSQSGGNTEAFF.

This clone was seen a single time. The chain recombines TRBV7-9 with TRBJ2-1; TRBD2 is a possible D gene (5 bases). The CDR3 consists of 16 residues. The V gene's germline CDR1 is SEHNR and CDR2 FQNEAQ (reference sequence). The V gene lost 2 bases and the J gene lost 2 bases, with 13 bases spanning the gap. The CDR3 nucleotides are TGTGCCAGCAGCTTACGAGGAGACTATACCTACAATGAGCAGTTCTTC. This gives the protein CASSLRGDYTYNEQFF.

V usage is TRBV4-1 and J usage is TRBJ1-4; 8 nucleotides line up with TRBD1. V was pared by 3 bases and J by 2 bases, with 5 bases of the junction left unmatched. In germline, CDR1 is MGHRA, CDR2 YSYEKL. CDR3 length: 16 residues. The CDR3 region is CASSHRQGATNEKLFF. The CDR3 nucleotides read TGCGCCAGCAGCCATCGCCAGGGGGCGACTAATGAAAAACTGTTTTTT.

The chain's CDR3 is CASSLRGRNTGELFF. The CDR3 DNA reads as TGTGCCAGCAGCTTACGGGGTAGAAACACCGGGGAGCTGTTTTTT. This chain links TRBV7-8 with TRBJ2-2; D may be TRBD2 (5 bases). The germline V gene encodes CDR1 SGHVS and CDR2 FQNEAQ. The CDR3 has 15 amino acids. V shed 2 bases and J shed 2 bases, with 9 bases lying between them.

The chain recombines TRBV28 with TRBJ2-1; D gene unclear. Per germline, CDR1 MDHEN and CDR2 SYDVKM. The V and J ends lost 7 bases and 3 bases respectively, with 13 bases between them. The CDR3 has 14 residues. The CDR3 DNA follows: TGTGCCAGCATCACGGGTGCCAGCTACAATGAGCAGTTCTTC. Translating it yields CASITGASYNEQFF.

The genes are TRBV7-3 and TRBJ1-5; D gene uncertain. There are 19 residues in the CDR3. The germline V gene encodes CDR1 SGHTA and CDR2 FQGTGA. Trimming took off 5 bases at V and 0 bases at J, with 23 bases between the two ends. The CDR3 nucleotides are TGTGCCAGCAGCGCCGAGGTCCTACAAACGGGTTATAGCAATCAGCCCCAGCATTTT. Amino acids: CASSAEVLQTGYSNQPQHF.

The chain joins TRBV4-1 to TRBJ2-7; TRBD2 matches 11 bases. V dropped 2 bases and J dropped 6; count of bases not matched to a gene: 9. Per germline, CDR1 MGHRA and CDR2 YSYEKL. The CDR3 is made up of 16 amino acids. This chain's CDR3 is CASSQPLSGRAGEQYF. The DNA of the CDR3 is TGCGCCAGCAGCCAACCGCTTAGCGGGAGGGCTGGCGAGCAGTACTTC.